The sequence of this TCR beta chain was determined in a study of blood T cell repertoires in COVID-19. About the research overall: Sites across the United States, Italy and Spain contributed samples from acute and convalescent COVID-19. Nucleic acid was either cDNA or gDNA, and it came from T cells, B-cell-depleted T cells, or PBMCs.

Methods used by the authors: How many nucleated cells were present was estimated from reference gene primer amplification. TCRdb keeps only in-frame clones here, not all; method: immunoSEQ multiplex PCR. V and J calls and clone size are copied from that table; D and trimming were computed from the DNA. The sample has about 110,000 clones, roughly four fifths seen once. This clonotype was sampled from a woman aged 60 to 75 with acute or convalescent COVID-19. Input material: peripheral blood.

The CDR3, as DNA: TGTGCCAGCAGTGACGTGGCCGCGAGCGCATTGGGACTATCCCGGCCCTATGGCTACACCTTC. It yields the protein CASSDVAASALGLSRPYGYTF. The gene calls are TRBV6-4 and TRBJ1-2; possible D gene TRBD1, 5 bases. The germline V gene encodes CDR1 MRHNA and CDR2 SNTAGT. The CDR3 spans 21 residues. V was trimmed by 2 bases and J by 4 bases, leaving 32 bases between them.